This TCR beta chain is drawn from a study of technical replicates of blood from a few donors. The method was immunoSEQ multiplex PCR; TCRdb's version includes in-frame clones alone and lacks a portion of them. The sample contains about 81,000 clones, about 96% of which appear only once. The CDR3 has 15 amino acids. Trimming at V came to 3 bases and at J to 3 bases, leaving 6 bases not matched to a gene. The germline CDR1 and CDR2 sequences are SEHNR and FQNEAQ (reference sequence). This TCR was recovered from a human donor in good health. Specimen: T cells isolated from PBMCs. The chain recombines TRBV7-9 with TRBJ2-7; 9 bases are shared with TRBD2. CDR3 sequence (DNA): TGTGCCAGCAGCTTCGGGACTAGCCGCAACTACGAGCAGTACTTC. It is translated as CASSFGTSRNYEQYF.